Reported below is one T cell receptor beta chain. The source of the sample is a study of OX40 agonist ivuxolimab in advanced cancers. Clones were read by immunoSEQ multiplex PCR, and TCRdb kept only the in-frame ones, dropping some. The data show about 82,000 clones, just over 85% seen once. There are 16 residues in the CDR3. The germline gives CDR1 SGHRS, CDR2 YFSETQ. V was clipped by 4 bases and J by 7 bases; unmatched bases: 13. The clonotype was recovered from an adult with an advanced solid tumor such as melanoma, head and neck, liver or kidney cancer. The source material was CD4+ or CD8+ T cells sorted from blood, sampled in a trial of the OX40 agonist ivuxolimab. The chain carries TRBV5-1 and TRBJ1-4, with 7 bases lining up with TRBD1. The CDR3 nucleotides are TGCGCCAGCAGCATCGGACAGGTCGGGTGGGGTGAAAAACTGTTTTTT. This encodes CASSIGQVGWGEKLFF.